The clone carrying this T cell receptor (beta chain) was detected a few times. Its specificity is unknown. The CDR3 runs to 14 residues. The ends were cut back, 4 bases at V and 4 bases at J, with 14 bases in the middle. CDR1 SGHNT and CDR2 YYREEE come from the germline V gene (reference sequence). The data derive from a study of CD8+CD57+ T cells in acquired aplastic anemia. Study results and limitations: Shared by patients and controls, fewer than 30 CD8+ CDR3s were abundant in patients.

Researchers used genomic DNA as the template to profile TCR beta VDJ and CDR3. In TCRdb, the reads were re-called with MiXCR into one record per CDR3 protein. The data show 75,000 to 90,000 distinct CDR3 sequences, under 50% seen once. The gene calls are TRBV5-4 and TRBJ1-2, with D possibly being TRBD1 (5 bases). The clonotype was recovered from a human donor in good health, serving as a control. The sample consisted of sorted CD4+, CD8+, or CD8+CD57+ T cells (not recorded which) from PBMCs. Here the CDR3 reads CASSQGRTVYGYTF. As DNA, the CDR3 is TGTGCCAGCAGCCAGGGACGGACTGTCTATGGCTACACCTTC.